These T cell receptor beta chains were read from a single sample in a study of vaccination and CD4 T cells after COVID-19. TCRdb redid the calling of the PCR reads with MiXCR, one entry per CDR3 protein. Of a few thousand distinct CDR3 sequences detected, approximately 30% appear once; the ten largest clones hold about two fifths. These receptors lack a known antigen. Material: CD4+ T cells from blood, cultured in vitro. These receptor sequences come from a human donor who had recovered from COVID-19. CDR3s include the opening cysteine and the closing phenylalanine or tryptophan. D genes are given only for firm matches. Rows may omit the clone size; those that give it use once, few, many or a size class.

v_call	clone_size	d_call	j_call	cdr3_aa	cdr3_nt
TRBV3-1	-	TRBD1	TRBJ1-1	CASSQGRGLSNTEAFF	TGTGCCAGCAGCCAAGGCAGGGGGCTATCGAACACTGAAGCTTTCTTT
TRBV15	-	-	TRBJ1-2	CATSKDIANYGYTF	TGTGCCACCAGCAAGGACATAGCTAACTATGGCTACACCTTC
TRBV7-8	-	-	TRBJ2-7	CASSGGHEQYF	TGTGCCAGCAGCGGAGGGCACGAGCAGTACTTC
TRBV12-3/TRBV12-4	medium-sized	-	TRBJ1-2	CASSFGNYGYTF	TGTGCCAGCAGTTTCGGAAACTATGGCTACACCTTC
TRBV12-3/TRBV12-4	-	-	TRBJ1-2	CASSLSGDYGYTF	TGTGCCAGCAGTTTAAGCGGGGACTATGGCTACACCTTC
TRBV6-1	few	TRBD1	TRBJ1-4	CASSDGTAFNEKLFF	TGTGCCAGCAGTGACGGGACAGCCTTTAATGAAAAACTGTTTTTT
TRBV30	few	TRBD1	TRBJ1-1	CASDRGRGNTEAFF	TGTGCCTCGGACAGGGGGCGCGGGAACACTGAAGCTTTCTTT
TRBV6-2/TRBV6-3	-	TRBD2	TRBJ2-3	CASSTMLAEQYF	TGTGCCAGCAGTACTATGCTAGCGGAGCAGTATTTT
TRBV19	-	-	TRBJ1-1	CASSYRETNTEAFF	TGTGCCAGTAGTTACAGGGAAACGAACACTGAAGCTTTCTTT
TRBV15	-	-	TRBJ2-5	CATSNILGGPSRETQYF	TGTGCCACCAGCAACATCCTAGGGGGGCCCTCCCGGGAGACCCAGTACTTC
TRBV20-1	medium-sized	-	TRBJ1-1	CSAFRVQNTEAFF	TGCAGTGCCTTCAGGGTACAGAACACTGAAGCTTTCTTT
TRBV25-1	large	-	TRBJ2-1	CASSPGPNEQFF	TGTGCCAGCAGCCCCGGCCCCAATGAGCAGTTCTTC
TRBV4-1	once	TRBD1	TRBJ1-5	CASSQEGTGYQPQHF	TGCGCCAGCAGCCAAGAAGGGACAGGCTATCAGCCCCAGCATTTT
TRBV3-1	-	-	TRBJ1-6	CASSLVGGDSPLHF	TGTGCCAGCAGCCTGGTAGGGGGGGATTCACCCCTCCACTTT
TRBV30	few	-	TRBJ1-2	CAWTGGENGYTF	TGTGCCTGGACAGGTGGAGAAAACGGCTACACCTTC
TRBV30	-	TRBD1	TRBJ1-2	CAWAPGQGASGYTF	TGTGCCTGGGCCCCGGGACAGGGGGCGTCTGGCTACACCTTC
TRBV5-1	few	TRBD2	TRBJ2-3	CASSTGRSGISTDTQYF	TGCGCCAGCAGCACGGGTCGTAGCGGGATTAGCACAGATACGCAGTATTTT
TRBV7-9	few	-	TRBJ1-2	CASSQISGTYNYGYTF	TGTGCCAGCAGCCAAATTTCAGGGACTTATAACTATGGCTACACCTTC
TRBV6-1	-	TRBD2	TRBJ2-7	CASSSQTSGDAPAYAQYF	TGTGCCAGCAGCTCTCAGACTAGCGGGGACGCCCCAGCCTATGCGCAGTACTTC
TRBV9	few	-	TRBJ2-2	CASSVVGTGELFF	TGTGCCAGCAGCGTAGTAGGAACCGGGGAGCTGTTTTTT
TRBV30	-	-	TRBJ1-2	CAWTPGQGRDGYTF	TGTGCCTGGACCCCGGGGCAGGGGCGCGATGGCTACACCTTC
TRBV7-2	-	-	TRBJ1-5	CASSSAGVGGNQPQHF	TGTGCCAGCAGCTCCGCCGGTGTGGGGGGTAATCAGCCCCAGCATTTT
TRBV19	-	-	TRBJ2-5	CASSMRTTQETQYF	TGTGCCAGTAGTATGCGGACTACACAAGAGACCCAGTACTTC
TRBV19	few	-	TRBJ1-5	CASSMTLGYGNQPQHF	TGTGCCAGTAGTATGACTTTAGGGTATGGGAATCAGCCCCAGCATTTT
TRBV5-4	-	-	TRBJ1-2	CASSLADSPFYGYTF	TGTGCCAGCAGCTTGGCGGACAGCCCGTTCTATGGCTACACCTTC
TRBV5-1	large	-	TRBJ1-1	CASSLEGPMNTEAFF	TGCGCCAGCAGCTTGGAGGGGCCCATGAACACTGAAGCTTTCTTT
TRBV5-1	few	-	TRBJ2-5	CASSLGAAGVGTQYF	TGCGCCAGCAGCTTGGGGGCAGCCGGTGTTGGGACCCAGTACTTC
TRBV6-1	-	TRBD1	TRBJ1-1	CASSPPDRGYTEAFF	TGTGCCAGCAGTCCCCCGGACAGGGGCTACACTGAAGCTTTCTTT
TRBV12-3/TRBV12-4	-	-	TRBJ1-5	CASSLARQMPQHF	TGTGCCAGCAGTTTAGCCCGACAGATGCCCCAGCATTTT
TRBV19	medium-sized	-	TRBJ1-5	CASSFRNQPQHF	TGTGCCAGTAGTTTCCGTAATCAGCCCCAGCATTTT
TRBV19	few	-	TRBJ2-2	CASHRGGSGTGELFF	TGTGCCAGTCATAGGGGGGGCTCAGGCACCGGGGAGCTGTTTTTT
TRBV6-1	-	-	TRBJ1-2	CASSEFGWGYTF	TGTGCCAGCAGTGAATTCGGTTGGGGCTACACCTTC
TRBV7-9	-	TRBD1	TRBJ1-2	CASSPQGGENYGYTF	TGTGCCAGCAGCCCCCAAGGGGGCGAAAACTATGGCTACACCTTC
TRBV7-2	-	TRBD1	TRBJ1-1	CASSLRWDRAEHTEAFF	TGTGCCAGCAGCTTAAGGTGGGACAGGGCTGAACACACTGAAGCTTTCTTT
TRBV6-1	-	-	TRBJ1-2	CASSEVGGYTF	TGTGCCAGCAGTGAAGTCGGGGGCTACACCTTC
TRBV10-3	-	TRBD1	TRBJ1-1	CAITLTGVDTEAFF	TGTGCCATCACCTTGACAGGGGTCGACACTGAAGCTTTCTTT
TRBV15	few	TRBD2	TRBJ2-5	CATSRDPAGGQETQYF	TGTGCCACCAGCAGAGATCCAGCGGGGGGGCAAGAGACCCAGTACTTC
TRBV25-1	few	TRBD1	TRBJ1-6	CASRDRGIEYNSPLHF	TGTGCCAGCAGGGACAGGGGGATAGAGTATAATTCACCCCTCCACTTT
TRBV19	few	TRBD2	TRBJ2-2	CASSSGLASTGELFF	TGTGCCAGTAGCTCGGGACTAGCATCGACCGGGGAGCTGTTTTTT
TRBV12-3/TRBV12-4	-	-	TRBJ2-3	CASSQWGLTDTQYF	TGTGCCAGCAGCCAATGGGGCCTCACAGATACGCAGTATTTT
TRBV6-5	-	-	TRBJ1-5	CASSYSRGLGAQHF	TGTGCCAGCAGTTACTCGCGGGGACTGGGGGCCCAGCATTTT
TRBV30	few	-	TRBJ1-1	CAWRENAEAFF	TGTGCCTGGAGGGAGAACGCTGAAGCTTTCTTT